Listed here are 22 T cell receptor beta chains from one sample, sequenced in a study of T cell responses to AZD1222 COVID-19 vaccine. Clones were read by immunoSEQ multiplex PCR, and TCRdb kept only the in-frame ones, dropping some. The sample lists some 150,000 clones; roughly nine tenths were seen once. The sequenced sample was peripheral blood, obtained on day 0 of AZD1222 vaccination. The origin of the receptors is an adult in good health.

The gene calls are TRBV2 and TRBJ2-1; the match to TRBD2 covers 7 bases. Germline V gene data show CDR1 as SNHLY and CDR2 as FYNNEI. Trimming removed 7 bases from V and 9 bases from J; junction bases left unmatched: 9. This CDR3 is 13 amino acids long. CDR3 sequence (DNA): TGTGCCAGCAAGCGGGAATCTCTTTCTGAGCAGTTCTTC. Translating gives CASKRESLSEQFF.

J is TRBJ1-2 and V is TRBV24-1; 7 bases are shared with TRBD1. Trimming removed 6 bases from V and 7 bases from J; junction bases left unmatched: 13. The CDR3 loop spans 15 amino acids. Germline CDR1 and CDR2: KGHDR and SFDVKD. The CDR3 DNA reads TGTGCCACCAGTTCGGGGACAGACATTTTGGCTGGCTACACCTTC. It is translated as CATSSGTDILAGYTF.

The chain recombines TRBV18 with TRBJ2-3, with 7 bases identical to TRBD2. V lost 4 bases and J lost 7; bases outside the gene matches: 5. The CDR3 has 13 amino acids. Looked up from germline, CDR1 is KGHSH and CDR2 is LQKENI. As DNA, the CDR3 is TGTGCCAGCTCACTACCCGGGACTAATACGCAGTATTTT. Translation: CASSLPGTNTQYF.

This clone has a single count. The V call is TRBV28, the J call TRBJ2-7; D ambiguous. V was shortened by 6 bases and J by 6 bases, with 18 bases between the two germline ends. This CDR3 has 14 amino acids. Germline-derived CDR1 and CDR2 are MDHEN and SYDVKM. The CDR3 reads CASSLHRAGGEQYF. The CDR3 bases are TGTGCCAGCAGCCTCCACCGGGCAGGTGGCGAGCAGTACTTC.

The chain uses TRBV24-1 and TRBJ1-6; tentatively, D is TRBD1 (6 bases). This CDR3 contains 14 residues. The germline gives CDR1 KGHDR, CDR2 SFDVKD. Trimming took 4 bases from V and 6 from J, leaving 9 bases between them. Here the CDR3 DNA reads TGTGCCACCAGTGAGACAGGAATTAATTCACCCCTCCACTTT. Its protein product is CATSETGINSPLHF.

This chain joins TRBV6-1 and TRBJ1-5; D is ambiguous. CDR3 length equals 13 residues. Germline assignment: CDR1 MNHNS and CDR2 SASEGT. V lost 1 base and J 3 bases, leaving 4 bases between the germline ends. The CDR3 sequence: CASSEGNNQPQHF. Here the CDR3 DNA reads TGTGCCAGCAGTGAAGGGAACAATCAGCCCCAGCATTTT.

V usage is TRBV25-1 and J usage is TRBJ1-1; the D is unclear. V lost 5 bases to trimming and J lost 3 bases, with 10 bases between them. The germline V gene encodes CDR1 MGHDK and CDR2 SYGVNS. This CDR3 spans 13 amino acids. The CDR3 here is CASSSGWYTEAFF. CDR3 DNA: TGTGCCAGCAGTTCGGGATGGTACACTGAAGCTTTCTTT.

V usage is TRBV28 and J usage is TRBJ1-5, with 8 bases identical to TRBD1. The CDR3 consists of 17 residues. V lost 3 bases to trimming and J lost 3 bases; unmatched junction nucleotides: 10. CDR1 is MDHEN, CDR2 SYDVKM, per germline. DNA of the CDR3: TGTGCCAGCAGTTTCCCACCGGGACAGGTCACCAATCAGCCCCAGCATTTT. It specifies CASSFPPGQVTNQPQHF.

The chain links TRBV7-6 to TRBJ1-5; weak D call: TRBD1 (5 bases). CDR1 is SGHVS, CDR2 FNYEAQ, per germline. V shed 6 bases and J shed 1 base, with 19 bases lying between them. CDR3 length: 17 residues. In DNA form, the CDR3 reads TGTGCCAGCAGTAAGGACCAGGGTCGGGGGAGCAATCAGCCCCAGCATTTT. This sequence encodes CASSKDQGRGSNQPQHF.

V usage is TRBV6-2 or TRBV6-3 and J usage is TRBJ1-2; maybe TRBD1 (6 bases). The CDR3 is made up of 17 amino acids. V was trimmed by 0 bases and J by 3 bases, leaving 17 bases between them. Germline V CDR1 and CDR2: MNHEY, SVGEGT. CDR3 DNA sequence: TGTGCCAGCAGTTACTCCATTCCGCAGGGGACCTACTATGGCTACACCTTC. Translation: CASSYSIPQGTYYGYTF.

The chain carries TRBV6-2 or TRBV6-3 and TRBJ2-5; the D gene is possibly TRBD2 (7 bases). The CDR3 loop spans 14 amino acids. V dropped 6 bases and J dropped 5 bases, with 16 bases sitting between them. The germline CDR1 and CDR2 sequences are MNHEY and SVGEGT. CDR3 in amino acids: CASSPGGRQETQYF. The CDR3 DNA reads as TGTGCCAGCAGCCCCGGGGGGCGTCAGGAGACCCAGTACTTC.

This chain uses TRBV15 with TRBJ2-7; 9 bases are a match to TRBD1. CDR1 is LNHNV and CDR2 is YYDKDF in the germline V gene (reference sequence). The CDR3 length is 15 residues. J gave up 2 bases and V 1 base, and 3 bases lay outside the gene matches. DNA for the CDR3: TGTGCCACCAGCAGAGGACAGGGGGAACCCTACGAGCAGTACTTC. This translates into CATSRGQGEPYEQYF.

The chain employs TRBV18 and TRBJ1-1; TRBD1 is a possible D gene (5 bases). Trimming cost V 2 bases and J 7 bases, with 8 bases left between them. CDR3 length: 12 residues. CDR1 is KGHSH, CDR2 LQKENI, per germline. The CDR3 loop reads CASSPDSIEAFF. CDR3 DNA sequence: TGTGCCAGCTCACCAGACAGTATTGAAGCTTTCTTT.

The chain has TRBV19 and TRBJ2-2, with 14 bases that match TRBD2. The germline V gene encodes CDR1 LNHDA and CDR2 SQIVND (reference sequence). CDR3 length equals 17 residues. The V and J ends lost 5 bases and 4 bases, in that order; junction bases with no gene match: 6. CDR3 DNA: TGTGCCAGTAGTCGGACTAGCGGGAGGCTGGGCACCGGGGAGCTGTTTTTT. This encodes CASSRTSGRLGTGELFF.

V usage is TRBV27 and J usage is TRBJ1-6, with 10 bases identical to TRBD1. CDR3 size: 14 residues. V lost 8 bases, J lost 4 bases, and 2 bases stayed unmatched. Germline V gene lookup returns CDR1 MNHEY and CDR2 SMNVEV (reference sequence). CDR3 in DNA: TGTGCCAGCCGGACAGGGGGGTATAATTCACCCCTCCACTTT. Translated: CASRTGGYNSPLHF.

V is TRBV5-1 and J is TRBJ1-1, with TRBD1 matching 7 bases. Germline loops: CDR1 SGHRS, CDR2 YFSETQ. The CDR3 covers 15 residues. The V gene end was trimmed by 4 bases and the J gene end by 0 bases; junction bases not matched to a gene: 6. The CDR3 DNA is TGCGCCAGCAGCCCGGGACAGCCTATGAACACTGAAGCTTTCTTT. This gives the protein CASSPGQPMNTEAFF.

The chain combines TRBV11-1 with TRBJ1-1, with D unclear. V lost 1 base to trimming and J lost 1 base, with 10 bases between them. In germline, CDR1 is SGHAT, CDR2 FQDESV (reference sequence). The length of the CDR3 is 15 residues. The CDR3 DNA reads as TGTGCCAGCAGCTTAGTGGCAGGCCCGAACACTGAAGCTTTCTTT. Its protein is CASSLVAGPNTEAFF.

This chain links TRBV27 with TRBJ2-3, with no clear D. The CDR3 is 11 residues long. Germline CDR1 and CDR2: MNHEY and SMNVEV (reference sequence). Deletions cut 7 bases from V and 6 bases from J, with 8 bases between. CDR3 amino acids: CASNNRDTQYF. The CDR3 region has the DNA TGTGCCAGCAATAACCGGGATACGCAGTATTTT.

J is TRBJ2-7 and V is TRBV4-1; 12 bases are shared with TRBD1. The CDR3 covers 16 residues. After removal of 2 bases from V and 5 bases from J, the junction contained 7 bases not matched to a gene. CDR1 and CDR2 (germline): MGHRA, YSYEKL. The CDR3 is CASSQLGGTGGHEQYF. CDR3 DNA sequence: TGCGCCAGCAGCCAATTGGGGGGGACAGGGGGCCACGAGCAGTACTTC.

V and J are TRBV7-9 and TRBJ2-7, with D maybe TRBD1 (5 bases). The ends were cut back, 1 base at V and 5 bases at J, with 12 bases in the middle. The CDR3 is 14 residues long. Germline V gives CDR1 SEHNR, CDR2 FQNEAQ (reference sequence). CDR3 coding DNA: TGTGCCAGCAGCTTAGGCGCAGGGATCCACGAGCAGTACTTC. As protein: CASSLGAGIHEQYF. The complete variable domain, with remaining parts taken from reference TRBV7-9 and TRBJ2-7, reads DTGVSQNPRHKITKRGQNVTFRCDPISEHNRLYWYRQTLGQGPEFLTYFQNEAQLEKSRLLSDRFSAERPKGSFSTLEIQRTEQGDSAMYLCASSLGAGIHEQYFGPGTRLTVT.

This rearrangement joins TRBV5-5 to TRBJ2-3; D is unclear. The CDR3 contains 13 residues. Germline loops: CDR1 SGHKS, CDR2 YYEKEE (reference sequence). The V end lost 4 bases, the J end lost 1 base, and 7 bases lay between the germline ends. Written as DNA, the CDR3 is TGTGCCAGCAGCCCACAAGGCACAGATACGCAGTATTTT. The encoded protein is CASSPQGTDTQYF.

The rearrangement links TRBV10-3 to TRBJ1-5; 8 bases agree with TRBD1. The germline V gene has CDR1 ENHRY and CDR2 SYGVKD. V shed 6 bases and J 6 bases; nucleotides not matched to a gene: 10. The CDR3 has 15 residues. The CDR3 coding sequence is TGTGCCATCAGCCCCGGACAGGGTGATGGTCAGCCCCAGCATTTT. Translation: CAISPGQGDGQPQHF.